These T cell receptor beta chains were read from a single sample in a study of control samples from healthy donors and cancer patients. Data came from immunoSEQ multiplex PCR; TCRdb stores just in-frame clones and leaves some out. The sample has approximately 100,000 clones, more than 90% seen once. The sequenced sample consisted of blood. The receptors shown here come from a human donor in good health. The donor label of this sample is uncertain. The CDR3 runs from the conserved cysteine through the conserved F or W. The D gene is left open where the match is weak. Clone sizes are given selectively: once, few, many, or a class where the clone is expanded.

V	J	D	size	CDR3	DNA
TRBV27	TRBJ1-1	-	-	CASSMGGAALGTEAFF	TGTGCCAGCAGTATGGGCGGGGCCGCCCTCGGTACTGAAGCTTTCTTT
TRBV6-4	TRBJ2-2	-	-	CASSEVAETGELFF	TGTGCCAGCAGTGAAGTGGCGGAGACCGGGGAGCTGTTTTTT
TRBV6-5	TRBJ2-6	TRBD1	-	CASRTGGAGANVLTF	TGTGCCAGCAGGACAGGGGGGGCTGGGGCCAACGTCCTGACTTTC
TRBV12-3/TRBV12-4	TRBJ2-5	TRBD1	-	CASSYTGGETQYF	TGTGCCAGCAGTTATACAGGGGGCGAGACCCAGTACTTC
TRBV6-6	TRBJ1-1	-	once	CASSLSAGTEAFF	TGTGCCAGCAGTTTATCGGCTGGCACTGAAGCTTTCTTT
TRBV9	TRBJ1-6	TRBD1	-	CASSVGGGVTPLHF	TGTGCCAGCAGCGTAGGAGGGGGCGTTACACCCCTCCACTTT
TRBV19	TRBJ1-1	-	-	CASSPRIGRFQPNTEAFF	TGTGCCAGTAGTCCCAGGATAGGGCGATTCCAGCCGAACACTGAAGCTTTCTTT
TRBV14	TRBJ2-7	-	few	CASSPMGTGTRSYEQYF	TGTGCCAGCAGCCCCATGGGGACGGGAACTCGCTCCTACGAGCAGTACTTC
TRBV2	TRBJ2-7	-	-	CASSESGDYEQYF	TGTGCCAGCAGTGAATCTGGCGACTACGAGCAGTACTTC
TRBV6-1	TRBJ2-2	-	-	CASSEGVGDTGELFF	TGTGCCAGCAGTGAAGGGGTGGGCGACACCGGGGAGCTGTTTTTT
TRBV5-7	TRBJ2-7	-	once	CASSRFQKGGISSSYEQYF	TGTGCCAGCAGCCGGTTCCAAAAAGGCGGGATTTCAAGCTCCTACGAGCAGTACTTC
TRBV3-1/TRBV3-2	TRBJ2-7	TRBD2	-	CASRKGLAGVYEQYF	TGTGCCAGCAGAAAGGGACTAGCGGGGGTTTACGAGCAGTACTTC